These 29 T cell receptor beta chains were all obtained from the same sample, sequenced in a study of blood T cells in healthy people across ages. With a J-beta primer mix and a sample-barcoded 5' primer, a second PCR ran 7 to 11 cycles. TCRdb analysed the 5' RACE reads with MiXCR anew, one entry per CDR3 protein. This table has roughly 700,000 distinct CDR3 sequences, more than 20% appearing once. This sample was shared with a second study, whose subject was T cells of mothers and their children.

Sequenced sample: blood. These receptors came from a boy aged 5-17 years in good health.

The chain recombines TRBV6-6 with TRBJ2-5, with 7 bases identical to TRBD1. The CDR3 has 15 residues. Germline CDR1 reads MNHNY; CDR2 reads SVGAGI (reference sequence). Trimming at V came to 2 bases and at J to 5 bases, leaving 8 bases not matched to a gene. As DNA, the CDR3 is TGTGCCAGCAGTTACGAGGGGGCGGTATGGGAGACCCAGTACTTC. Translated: CASSYEGAVWETQYF.

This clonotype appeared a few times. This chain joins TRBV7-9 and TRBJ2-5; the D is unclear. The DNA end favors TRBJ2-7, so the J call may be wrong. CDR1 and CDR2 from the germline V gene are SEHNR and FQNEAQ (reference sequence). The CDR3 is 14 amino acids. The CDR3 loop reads CASSLAETDYEQYF. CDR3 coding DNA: TGTGCCAGCAGCTTAGCGGAGACGGACTACGAGCAGTACTTC.

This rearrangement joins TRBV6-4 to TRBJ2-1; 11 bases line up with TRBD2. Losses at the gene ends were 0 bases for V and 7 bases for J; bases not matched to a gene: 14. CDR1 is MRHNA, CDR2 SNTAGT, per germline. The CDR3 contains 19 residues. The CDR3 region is CASSDSYEQTSGKRNEQFF. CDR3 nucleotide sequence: TGTGCCAGCAGTGACTCTTACGAGCAGACTAGCGGGAAAAGGAATGAGCAGTTCTTC.

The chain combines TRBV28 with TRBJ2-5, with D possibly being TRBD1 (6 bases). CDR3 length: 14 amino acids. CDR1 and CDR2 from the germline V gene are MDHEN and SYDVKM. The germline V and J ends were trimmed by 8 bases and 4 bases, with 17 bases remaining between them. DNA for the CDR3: TGTGCCAGCGGACCCCACCCGACAGGAGAGACCCAGTACTTC. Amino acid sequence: CASGPHPTGETQYF.

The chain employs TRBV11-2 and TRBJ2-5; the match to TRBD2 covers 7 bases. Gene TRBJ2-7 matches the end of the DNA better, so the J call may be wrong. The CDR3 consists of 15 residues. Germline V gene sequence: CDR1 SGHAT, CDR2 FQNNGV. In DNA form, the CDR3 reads TGTGCCAGCAGCTTAAGCCCCGGACTAGAGAACGAGCAGTACTTC. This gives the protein CASSLSPGLENEQYF.

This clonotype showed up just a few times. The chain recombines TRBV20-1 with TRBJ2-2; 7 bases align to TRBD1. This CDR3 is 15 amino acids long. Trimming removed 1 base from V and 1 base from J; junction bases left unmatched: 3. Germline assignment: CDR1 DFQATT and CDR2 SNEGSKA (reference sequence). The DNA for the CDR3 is TGCAGTGCTAGAGTGTGGACAGGGAACACCGGGGAGCTGTTTTTT. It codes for CSARVWTGNTGELFF.

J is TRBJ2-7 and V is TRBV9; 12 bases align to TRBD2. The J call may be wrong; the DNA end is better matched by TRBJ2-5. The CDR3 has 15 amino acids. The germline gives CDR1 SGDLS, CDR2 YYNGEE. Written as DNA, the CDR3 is TGTGCCAGCAGCTCTAGCGGGGGGGCATCAGAGACCCAGTACTTC. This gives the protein CASSSSGGASETQYF.

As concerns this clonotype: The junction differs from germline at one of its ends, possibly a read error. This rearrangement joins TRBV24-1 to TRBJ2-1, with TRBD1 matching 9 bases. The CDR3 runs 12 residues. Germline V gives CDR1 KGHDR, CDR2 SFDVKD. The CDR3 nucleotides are TGTGCCGCCAGTGATGCACGGGACAGGGATTTCTTC. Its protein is CAASDARDRDFF.

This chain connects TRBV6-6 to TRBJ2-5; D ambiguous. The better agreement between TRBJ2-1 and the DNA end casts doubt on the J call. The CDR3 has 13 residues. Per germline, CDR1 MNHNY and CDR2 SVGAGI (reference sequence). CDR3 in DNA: TGTGCCAGCAGTTACTCGAGTTTTAATGAGCAGTTCTTC. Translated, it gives CASSYSSFNEQFF.

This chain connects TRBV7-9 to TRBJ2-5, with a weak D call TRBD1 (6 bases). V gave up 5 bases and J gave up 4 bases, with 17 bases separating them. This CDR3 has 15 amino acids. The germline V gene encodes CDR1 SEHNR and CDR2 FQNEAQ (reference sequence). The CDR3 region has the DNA TGTGCCAGCAGCCGCCTCGACAGGTTGGGAGAGACCCAGTACTTC. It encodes CASSRLDRLGETQYF.

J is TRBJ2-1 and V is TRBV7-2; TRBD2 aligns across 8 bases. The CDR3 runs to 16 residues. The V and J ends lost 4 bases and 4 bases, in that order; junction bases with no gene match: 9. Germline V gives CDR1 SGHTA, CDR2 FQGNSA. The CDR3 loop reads CASSSFSGVSYNEQFF. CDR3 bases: TGTGCCAGCAGCTCCTTTAGCGGGGTTTCGTACAATGAGCAGTTCTTC.

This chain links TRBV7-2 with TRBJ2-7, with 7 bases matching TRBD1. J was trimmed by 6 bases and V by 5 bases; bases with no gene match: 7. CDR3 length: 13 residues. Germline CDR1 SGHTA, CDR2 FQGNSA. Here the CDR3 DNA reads TGTGCCAGCAGCAAGACAGGGAACGGCGAGCAGTACTTC. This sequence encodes CASSKTGNGEQYF.

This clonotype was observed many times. For the CDR3, the DNA is TGTGCCACCAGTTATGGGACAGGGGGCACTGGGGCCAACGTCCTGACTTTC. Amino acids: CATSYGTGGTGANVLTF. The chain employs TRBV24-1 and TRBJ2-6, with TRBD1 matching over 12 bases. Trimming cost V 6 bases and J 2 bases; bases outside gene matches: 4. This CDR3 is 17 amino acids long. The germline CDR1 and CDR2 sequences are KGHDR and SFDVKD.

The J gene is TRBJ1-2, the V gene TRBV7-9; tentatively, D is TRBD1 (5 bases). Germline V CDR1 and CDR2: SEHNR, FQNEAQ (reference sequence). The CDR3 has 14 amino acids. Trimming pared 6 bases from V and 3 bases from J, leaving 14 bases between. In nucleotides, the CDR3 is TGTGCCAGCAGTTCCGGGACGGCCGACTATGGCTACACCTTC. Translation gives CASSSGTADYGYTF.

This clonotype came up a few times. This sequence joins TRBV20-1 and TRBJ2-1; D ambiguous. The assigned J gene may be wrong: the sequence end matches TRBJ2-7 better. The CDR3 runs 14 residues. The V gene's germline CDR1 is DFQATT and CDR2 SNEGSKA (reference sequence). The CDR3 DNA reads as TGCAGTGCTAGAGATAACGGACCCTCCTACGAGCAGTACTTC. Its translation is CSARDNGPSYEQYF.

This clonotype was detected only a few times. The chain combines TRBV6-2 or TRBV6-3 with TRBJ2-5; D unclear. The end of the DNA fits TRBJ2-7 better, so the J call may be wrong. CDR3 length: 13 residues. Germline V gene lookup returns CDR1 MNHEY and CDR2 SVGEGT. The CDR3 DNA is TGTGCCAGCAGGTTGCCCCACTACTACGAGCAGTACTTC. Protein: CASRLPHYYEQYF.

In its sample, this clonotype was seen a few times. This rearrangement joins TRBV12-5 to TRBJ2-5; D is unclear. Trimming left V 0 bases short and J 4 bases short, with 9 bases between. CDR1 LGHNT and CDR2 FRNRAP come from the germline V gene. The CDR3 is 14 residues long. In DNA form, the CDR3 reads TGTGCTAGTGGTTTGGTAGCGACCCCAGAGACCCAGTACTTC. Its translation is CASGLVATPETQYF. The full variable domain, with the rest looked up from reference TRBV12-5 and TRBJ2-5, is DARVTQTPRHKVTEMGQEVTMRCQPILGHNTVFWYRQTMMQGLELLAYFRNRAPLDDSGMPKDRFSAEMPDATLATLKIQPSEPRDSAVYFCASGLVATPETQYFGPGTRLLVL.

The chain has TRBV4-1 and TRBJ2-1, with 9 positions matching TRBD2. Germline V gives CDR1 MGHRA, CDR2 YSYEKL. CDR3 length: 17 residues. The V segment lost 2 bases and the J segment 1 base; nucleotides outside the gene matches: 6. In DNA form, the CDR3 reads TGCGCCAGCAGCCAATTCCTAGCGGGGATTTCCTACAATGAGCAGTTCTTC. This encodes CASSQFLAGISYNEQFF.

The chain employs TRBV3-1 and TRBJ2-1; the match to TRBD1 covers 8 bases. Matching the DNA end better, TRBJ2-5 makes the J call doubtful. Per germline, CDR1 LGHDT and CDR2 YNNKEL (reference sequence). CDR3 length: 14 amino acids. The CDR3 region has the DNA TGTGCCAGCAGCCCCACAGGGGGGAAAGAGACCCAGTACTTC. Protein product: CASSPTGGKETQYF.

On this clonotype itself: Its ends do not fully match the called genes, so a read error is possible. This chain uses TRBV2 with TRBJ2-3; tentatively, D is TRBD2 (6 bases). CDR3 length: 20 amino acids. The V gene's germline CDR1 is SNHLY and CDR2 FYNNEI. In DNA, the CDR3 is TGTGCCAGCAGTGAACTTGTAAGCGACCGATACCAAACTAGCACAGATACGCAGTACTTT. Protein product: CASSELVSDRYQTSTDTQYF.

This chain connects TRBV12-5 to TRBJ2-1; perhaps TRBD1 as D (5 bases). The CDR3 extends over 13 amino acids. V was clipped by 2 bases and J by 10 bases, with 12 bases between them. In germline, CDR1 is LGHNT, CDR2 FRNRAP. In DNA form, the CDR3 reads TGTGCTAGTGGTTTGACCCAGGGTGGAGAGCAGTTCTTC. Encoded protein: CASGLTQGGEQFF.

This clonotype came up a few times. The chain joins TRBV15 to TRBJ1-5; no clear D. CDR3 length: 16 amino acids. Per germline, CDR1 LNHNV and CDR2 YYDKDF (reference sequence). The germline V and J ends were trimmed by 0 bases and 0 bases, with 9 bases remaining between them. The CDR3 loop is CATSRDRAHSNQPQHF. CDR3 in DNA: TGTGCCACCAGCAGAGATAGGGCCCATAGCAATCAGCCCCAGCATTTT.

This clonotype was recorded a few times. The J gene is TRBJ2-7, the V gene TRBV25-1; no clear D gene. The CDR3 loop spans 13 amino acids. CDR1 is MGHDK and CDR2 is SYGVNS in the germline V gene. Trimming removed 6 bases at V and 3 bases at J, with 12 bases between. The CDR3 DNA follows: TGTGCCAGCAGACGGGCGGCAAACTACGAGCAGTACTTC. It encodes CASRRAANYEQYF.

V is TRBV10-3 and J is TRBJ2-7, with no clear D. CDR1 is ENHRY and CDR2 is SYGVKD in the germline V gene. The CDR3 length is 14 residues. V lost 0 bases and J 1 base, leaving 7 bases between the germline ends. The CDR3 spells CAISESQGSYEQYF. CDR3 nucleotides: TGTGCCATCAGTGAGTCCCAAGGTTCCTACGAGCAGTACTTC.

Here the CDR3 DNA reads TGCAGTGCTAGAAAGGTGAGCCTTCAGGATGAGCAGTTCTTC. This codes for CSARKVSLQDEQFF. The genes are TRBV20-1 and TRBJ2-1; the D is unclear. This CDR3 region has 14 residues. Germline V lookup: CDR1 DFQATT, CDR2 SNEGSKA (reference sequence). V dropped 2 bases and J dropped 8 bases, with 16 bases sitting between them.

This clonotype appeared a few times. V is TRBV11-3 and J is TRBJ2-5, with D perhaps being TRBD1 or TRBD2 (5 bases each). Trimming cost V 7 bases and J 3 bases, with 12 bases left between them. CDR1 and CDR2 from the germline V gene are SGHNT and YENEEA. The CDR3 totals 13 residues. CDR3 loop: CASTGVGEETQYF. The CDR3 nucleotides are TGTGCCAGCACCGGGGTAGGGGAAGAGACCCAGTACTTC.

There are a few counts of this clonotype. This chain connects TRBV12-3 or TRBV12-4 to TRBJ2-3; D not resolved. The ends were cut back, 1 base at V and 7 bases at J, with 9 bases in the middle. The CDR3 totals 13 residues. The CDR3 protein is CASSLDVGNTQYF. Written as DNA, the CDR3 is TGTGCCAGCAGTTTAGACGTGGGGAATACGCAGTATTTT.

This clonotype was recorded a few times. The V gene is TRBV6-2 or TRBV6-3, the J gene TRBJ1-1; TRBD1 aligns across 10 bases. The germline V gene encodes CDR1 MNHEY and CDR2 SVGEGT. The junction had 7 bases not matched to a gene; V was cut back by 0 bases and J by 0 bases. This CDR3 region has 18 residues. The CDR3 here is CASSYSPMGQGMNTEAFF. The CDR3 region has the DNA TGTGCCAGCAGTTACTCCCCCATGGGACAGGGGATGAACACTGAAGCTTTCTTT.

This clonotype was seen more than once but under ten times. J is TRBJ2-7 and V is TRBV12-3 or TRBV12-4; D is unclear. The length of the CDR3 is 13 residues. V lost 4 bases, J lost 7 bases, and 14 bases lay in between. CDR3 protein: CASSSSAGSEQYF. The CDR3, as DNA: TGTGCCAGCAGTTCAAGTGCAGGTTCGGAGCAGTACTTC.